Following are 12 T cell receptor beta chains from one sample sequenced in a study of blood T cells in healthy people across ages. A sample-barcoded 5' primer and a J-beta primer mix were used in a second PCR of roughly 6 to 11 cycles. TCRdb itself ran the 5' RACE reads through MiXCR, one entry per CDR3 protein. The sample has 700,000 or so distinct CDR3 sequences; 22% are singletons. The specimen sequenced was blood. The receptor set was obtained from a man between 65 and 85 years old in good health.

This clonotype came up many times. The chain links TRBV7-2 to TRBJ2-3; TRBD2 matches 8 bases. V trimming: 6 bases; J trimming: 3 bases; junction bases outside the gene matches: 5. The CDR3 has 14 residues. Germline CDR1 SGHTA, CDR2 FQGNSA. DNA for the CDR3: TGTGCCAGCAGTAGCGGGATTAGTACAGATACGCAGTATTTT. Amino acid sequence: CASSSGISTDTQYF.

The chain employs TRBV2 and TRBJ1-2; D possibly corresponds to TRBD1 (6 bases). Germline CDR1 and CDR2: SNHLY and FYNNEI. This CDR3 has 15 residues. V lost 7 bases to trimming and J lost 8 bases, with 23 bases between them. In nucleotides, the CDR3 is TGTGCCAGCACCCAATTACAGGGTGGATTAGCGGGCTACACCTTC. Its protein product is CASTQLQGGLAGYTF.

The CDR3 loop is CASSLGRPNGETQYF. The CDR3 nucleotides are TGCGCCAGCAGCTTGGGCAGGCCAAATGGAGAGACCCAGTACTTC. The gene calls are TRBV5-1 and TRBJ2-5; no firm D call. V lost 0 bases and J 4 bases, leaving 13 bases between the germline ends. The CDR3 is made up of 15 amino acids. Germline lookup yields CDR1 SGHRS and CDR2 YFSETQ.

CDR3 residues: CASSLAQGANTEAFF. The DNA of the CDR3 is TGTGCCAGCAGCTTGGCACAGGGTGCGAACACTGAAGCTTTCTTT. J is TRBJ1-1 and V is TRBV5-5; the D gene is possibly TRBD1 (6 bases). Germline values: CDR1 SGHKS, CDR2 YYEKEE (reference sequence). The CDR3 totals 15 residues. The V gene lost 0 bases and the J gene lost 1 base, with 10 bases spanning the gap. Using reference TRBV5-5 and TRBJ1-1 for the parts outside the CDR3, the full variable domain is DAGVTQSPTHLIKTRGQQVTLRCSPISGHKSVSWYQQVLGQGPQFIFQYYEKEERGRGNFPDRFSARQFPNYSSELNVNALLLGDSALYLCASSLAQGANTEAFFGQGTRLTVV.

This clonotype was seen a handful of times. The rearrangement uses TRBV12-3 or TRBV12-4 and TRBJ2-7; D gene unclear. This CDR3 region has 16 residues. Trimming removed 0 bases from V and 2 bases from J, with 14 bases in between. DNA of the CDR3: TGTGCCAGCAGTTTAGCGGGGTGTGGTCCCCCCTACGAGCAGTACTTC. Amino acids: CASSLAGCGPPYEQYF.

The chain uses TRBV5-6 and TRBJ2-1; 7 bases agree with TRBD2. The CDR3 runs to 17 residues. The V segment lost 1 base and the J segment 9 bases; nucleotides outside the gene matches: 16. Germline V gene sequence: CDR1 SGHDT, CDR2 YYEEEE. The CDR3 spells CASSLYVGRVASGEQFF. Written as DNA, the CDR3 is TGTGCCAGCAGCTTGTATGTGGGGAGGGTAGCATCGGGTGAGCAGTTCTTC.

The chain combines TRBV10-3 with TRBJ1-5; the D is unclear. The length of the CDR3 is 13 residues. CDR1 is ENHRY, CDR2 SYGVKD, per germline. Trimming shortened V by 10 bases and J by 9 bases, and 19 bases separated the two germline ends. For the CDR3, the DNA is TGTGCCACCACTGGACGGACCGATATGCCCCAGCATTTT. Residues: CATTGRTDMPQHF.

Points on this clonotype: The junction departs from the called germline gene at one end, perhaps through a read error. The chain combines TRBV7-6 with TRBJ2-3; a weak D match, TRBD1 (5 bases). CDR1 SGHVS and CDR2 FNYEAQ come from the germline V gene. The CDR3 sequence is 13 residues long. CDR3 amino acids: CASSLQDTNTQYF. The CDR3 DNA sequence: TGTGCCAGCAGCCTACAGGACACAAATACGCAGTATTTT.

In nucleotides, the CDR3 is TGTGCCAGCAGCGAGGGACTAGCGGCCAATGAGCAGTTCTTC. Translating it yields CASSEGLAANEQFF. V and J are TRBV11-3 and TRBJ2-7; 11 bases are a match to TRBD2. The J call is doubtful: the DNA matches TRBJ2-1 better. Looked up from germline, CDR1 is SGHNT and CDR2 is YENEEA. This CDR3 is 14 amino acids long.

The sample holds a few counts of this clonotype. The rearrangement links TRBV12-3 or TRBV12-4 to TRBJ1-2; D not certain. The CDR3 has 14 residues. The V and J ends lost 2 bases and 4 bases respectively, with 11 bases between them. CDR3 in DNA: TGTGCCAGCAGTTTACGTTTGTGGGTCTATGGCTACACCTTC. This translates into CASSLRLWVYGYTF.

The chain couples TRBV3-1 to TRBJ2-1; D is unresolved. The CDR3 has 16 residues. The V gene lost 0 bases and the J gene lost 0 bases, with 9 bases spanning the gap. Germline CDR1 and CDR2: LGHDT and YNNKEL (reference sequence). CDR3 region: CASSQDVVNSYNEQFF. In DNA form, the CDR3 reads TGTGCCAGCAGCCAAGATGTAGTGAACTCCTACAATGAGCAGTTCTTC.

This clonotype was counted only a few times. The chain couples TRBV29-1 to TRBJ1-2; TRBD1 agrees at 8 bases. CDR1 is SQVTM and CDR2 is ANQGSEA in the germline V gene. J gave up 8 bases and V 7 bases, and 6 bases lay outside the gene matches. CDR3 length equals 11 residues. CDR3 loop: CSADRAKGYTF. The CDR3 DNA reads as TGCAGCGCGGACAGGGCTAAGGGCTACACCTTC.